One and the same sample provided the 25 T cell receptor beta chains below, sequenced in a study of cytomegalovirus exposure and HLA in healthy donors. The PCR was carried out with 60 Vbeta primers and 13 Jbeta primers. Generated by immunoSEQ multiplex PCR, the TCRdb table keeps only in-frame clones and is missing some. There are under 300,000 clones in the sample; 85% to 95% occur only once, and about 1.7% lies in the top ten. Sequences were obtained from PBMCs. Receptors originate from a girl aged 2 to 9 in good health and CMV-seronegative.

The V and J genes are TRBV19 and TRBJ2-7; 8 positions match TRBD1. The junction had 4 bases not matched to a gene; V was cut back by 4 bases and J by 2 bases. In germline, CDR1 is LNHDA, CDR2 SQIVND (reference sequence). The CDR3 is made up of 14 amino acids. CDR3 sequence reads: CASSTGTGPYEQYF. For the CDR3, the DNA is TGTGCCAGTAGTACCGGGACAGGTCCCTACGAGCAGTACTTC.

V gene TRBV27 combines with J gene TRBJ2-5, with 8 positions matching TRBD1. Gene TRBJ2-7 matches the end of the DNA better, so the J call may be wrong. CDR1 is MNHEY, CDR2 SMNVEV, per germline (reference sequence). The CDR3 consists of 12 residues. The CDR3 region is CASRDRGSEQYF. In DNA, the CDR3 is TGTGCCAGCAGAGACAGGGGCTCCGAGCAGTACTTC.

The J gene is TRBJ2-4, the V gene TRBV5-6; 8 bases are a match to TRBD2. The germline V gene has CDR1 SGHDT and CDR2 YYEEEE. The CDR3 loop spans 17 amino acids. J was trimmed by 0 bases and V by 4 bases; bases with no gene match: 9. The CDR3 here is CASSHPWLAGAKNIQYF. In DNA form, the CDR3 reads TGTGCCAGCAGCCACCCTTGGCTAGCGGGAGCCAAAAACATTCAGTACTTC.

The chain joins TRBV5-4 to TRBJ2-1, with TRBD2 identical over 9 bases. The ends lost 3 bases at V and 9 bases at J; junction bases unmatched: 13. CDR3 length: 16 residues. Germline-derived CDR1 and CDR2 are SGHNT and YYREEE (reference sequence). CDR3 nucleotides: TGTGCCAGCAGCTCCTGGTTTAGCGGGGGTGCGGGTGAGCAGTTCTTC. This translates into CASSSWFSGGAGEQFF. The full variable domain, rest sourced from reference TRBV5-4 and TRBJ2-1, is ETGVTQSPTHLIKTRGQQVTLRCSSQSGHNTVSWYQQALGQGPQFIFQYYREEENGRGNFPPRFSGLQFPNYSSELNVNALELDDSALYLCASSSWFSGGAGEQFFGPGTRLTVL.

In its sample, this clone was seen a few times. Additional DNA sequences in this sample encode the identical CDR3. The chain carries TRBV6-5 and TRBJ1-3; tentatively, D is TRBD1 (5 bases). The CDR3 extends over 13 amino acids. The germline V gene encodes CDR1 MNHEY and CDR2 SVGAGI. The V end lost 2 bases, the J end lost 3 bases, and 5 bases lay between the germline ends. The CDR3 here is CASSYRGGNTIYF. CDR3 DNA sequence: TGTGCCAGCAGTTACAGGGGTGGAAACACCATATATTTT.

The chain has TRBV5-4 and TRBJ2-3; 10 positions agree with TRBD1. The CDR3 has 13 amino acids. Germline-derived CDR1 and CDR2 are SGHNT and YYREEE (reference sequence). The J segment lost 4 bases and the V segment lost 7 bases, leaving 3 bases of the junction unmatched. The CDR3 bases are TGTGCCAGCCGGGACAGGGGATCAGATACGCAGTATTTT. Its translation: CASRDRGSDTQYF.

This clone was counted once. The chain is built from TRBV29-1 and TRBJ1-4; unclear D gene. The V end was cut by 7 bases, the J end by 0 bases, with 12 bases between. CDR3 size: 14 residues. The germline CDR1 and CDR2 sequences are SQVTM and ANQGSEA. CDR3: CSAFFVSTNEKLFF. CDR3 nucleotide sequence: TGCAGCGCCTTTTTCGTCTCAACTAATGAAAAACTGTTTTTT.

The chain links TRBV6-5 to TRBJ2-2; D unresolved. Trimming took off 4 bases at V and 6 bases at J, with 12 bases between the two ends. The CDR3 totals 14 residues. Germline V gives CDR1 MNHEY, CDR2 SVGAGI. This CDR3 reads CASSSTPPPGELFF. In nucleotides, the CDR3 is TGTGCCAGCAGTTCGACACCACCTCCCGGGGAGCTGTTTTTT.

The V gene is TRBV9, the J gene TRBJ2-5; 8 bases are a match to TRBD2. Germline values: CDR1 SGDLS, CDR2 YYNGEE. The trim removed 2 bases at V and 5 bases at J, leaving 14 bases unmatched. The length of the CDR3 is 17 residues. CDR3 amino acids: CASSVDPRGGVEETQYF. The CDR3 DNA sequence: TGTGCCAGCAGCGTCGACCCCCGGGGGGGGGTGGAGGAGACCCAGTACTTC.

In DNA, the CDR3 is TGTGCCAGCAGTTCCCGGGGAGGGAACTACGAGCAGTACTTC. This encodes CASSSRGGNYEQYF. The chain recombines TRBV6-5 with TRBJ2-7, with 7 positions matching TRBD2. The V gene end was trimmed by 4 bases and the J gene end by 3 bases; junction bases not matched to a gene: 6. This CDR3 has 14 residues. In germline, CDR1 is MNHEY, CDR2 SVGAGI.

V usage is TRBV19 and J usage is TRBJ2-3, with TRBD1 as a possible D gene (6 bases). Germline lookup yields CDR1 LNHDA and CDR2 SQIVND (reference sequence). The CDR3 is 15 amino acids. V shed 8 bases and J shed 6 bases, with 21 bases lying between them. The CDR3 sequence: CASGIQGTVSDTQYF. The CDR3 region has the DNA TGTGCCAGTGGGATACAGGGAACGGTCTCGGATACGCAGTATTTT.

The chain recombines TRBV6-1 with TRBJ2-4; possibly TRBD1 for D (6 bases). Trimming took off 7 bases at V and 1 base at J, with 14 bases between the two ends. The CDR3 sequence is 15 residues long. CDR1 and CDR2 from the germline V gene are MNHNS and SASEGT. As DNA, the CDR3 is TGTGCCAGCACCCTAGGGGGTCAGGCCAAAAACATTCAGTACTTC. As protein: CASTLGGQAKNIQYF.

This chain connects TRBV30 to TRBJ1-6; perhaps TRBD1 as D (5 bases). Germline-derived CDR1 and CDR2 are GTSNPN and SVGIG (reference sequence). The CDR3 contains 17 residues. The DNA of the CDR3 is TGTGCAACCCACCCCTCCGGGACGGGAGCCTATAATTCACCCCTCCACTTT. This codes for CATHPSGTGAYNSPLHF.

This sequence joins TRBV19 and TRBJ1-5; D gene uncertain. The CDR3 is made up of 13 amino acids. Germline V gives CDR1 LNHDA, CDR2 SQIVND (reference sequence). V lost 7 bases and J 5 bases, leaving 12 bases between the germline ends. The CDR3 region is CASTEAIYQPQHF. CDR3 nucleotide sequence: TGTGCCAGTACCGAAGCAATCTATCAGCCCCAGCATTTT.

V gene TRBV6-4 combines with J gene TRBJ1-2, with 7 positions matching TRBD1. CDR3 length: 16 residues. J gave up 1 base and V 3 bases, and 8 bases lay outside the gene matches. CDR1 is MRHNA, CDR2 SNTAGT, per germline. CDR3 nucleotides: TGTGCCAGCAGTGAATTTACAGGGGCGATTAACTATGGCTACACCTTC. Translation gives CASSEFTGAINYGYTF.

The rearrangement joins TRBV30 to TRBJ2-4; 7 bases line up with TRBD1. This CDR3 contains 13 residues. The germline V gene has CDR1 GTSNPN and CDR2 SVGIG (reference sequence). The J segment lost 8 bases and the V segment lost 1 base, leaving 5 bases of the junction unmatched. The DNA of the CDR3 is TGTGCCTGGAGTGCAGACAGGGTGGACATTCAGTACTTC. Protein sequence: CAWSADRVDIQYF.

About this clone: The junction does not match germline at one end; this may be a read error. The chain has TRBV7-9 and TRBJ2-5, with 7 bases that match TRBD1. This CDR3 has 13 residues. Germline-derived CDR1 and CDR2 are SEHNR and FQNEAQ (reference sequence). CDR3 in DNA: TGTTCCAGCAGCCCCGAGGGGGCTGGGCCCCAGTACTTC. Translated: CSSSPEGAGPQYF.

The genes are TRBV6-5 and TRBJ2-7; TRBD2 agrees at 11 bases. Germline V gene sequence: CDR1 MNHEY, CDR2 SVGAGI. The CDR3 sequence is 16 residues long. Losses at the gene ends were 4 bases for V and 0 bases for J; bases not matched to a gene: 5. This chain's CDR3 is CASSFASGRPSYEQYF. CDR3 nucleotides: TGTGCCAGCAGTTTCGCTAGCGGGAGGCCCTCCTACGAGCAGTACTTC.

The CDR3 DNA sequence: TGTGCCAGCAGCTTATCAGGGTTCAATGAGCAGTTCTTC. This codes for CASSLSGFNEQFF. The V call is TRBV13, the J call TRBJ2-1; TRBD1 might be the D (5 bases). Trimming removed 2 bases from V and 6 bases from J, with 8 bases in between. The germline gives CDR1 PRHDT, CDR2 FYEKMQ (reference sequence). CDR3 size: 13 residues.

V and J are TRBV7-8 and TRBJ2-7; 12 nucleotides line up with TRBD1. After removal of 0 bases from V and 6 bases from J, the junction contained 12 bases not matched to a gene. Germline V gene sequence: CDR1 SGHVS, CDR2 FQNEAQ. The CDR3 is 18 amino acids. The CDR3 spells CASSLAAGGTGGSSEQYF. Here the CDR3 DNA reads TGTGCCAGCAGCTTAGCGGCAGGGGGGACAGGGGGCTCCAGCGAGCAGTACTTC.

The chain carries TRBV6-5 and TRBJ1-5; D ambiguous. Trimming stripped 2 bases from V and 7 bases from J, with 15 bases between. The CDR3 spans 15 residues. Germline V lookup: CDR1 MNHEY, CDR2 SVGAGI. Here the CDR3 reads CASSYKMAENQPQHF. In DNA, the CDR3 is TGTGCCAGCAGTTACAAGATGGCGGAGAACCAGCCCCAGCATTTT.

This clone was picked up one time. This CDR3 reads CACWTSGGVNTGELFF. The CDR3 nucleotides are TGTGCCTGCTGGACTAGCGGGGGAGTCAACACCGGGGAGCTGTTTTTT. The chain carries TRBV30 and TRBJ2-2; TRBD2 matches at 13 bases. The CDR3 has 16 amino acids. CDR1 is GTSNPN and CDR2 is SVGIG in the germline V gene (reference sequence). V trimming: 6 bases; J trimming: 2 bases; junction bases outside the gene matches: 6.

The chain couples TRBV4-1 to TRBJ2-3; 7 nucleotides match TRBD2. The CDR3 has 16 amino acids. Germline trimming cut 1 base from V and 4 bases from J; bases unmatched to any gene: 8. Germline V CDR1 and CDR2: MGHRA, YSYEKL. The CDR3 here is CASSQGGAGVADTQYF. In DNA form, the CDR3 reads TGCGCCAGCAGCCAAGGCGGCGCGGGAGTAGCAGATACGCAGTATTTT.

This clone has just one count. The chain couples TRBV28 to TRBJ2-7; 14 bases agree with TRBD2. The CDR3 length is 18 residues. V was clipped by 4 bases and J by 3 bases; unmatched bases: 11. Germline V gives CDR1 MDHEN, CDR2 SYDVKM. CDR3 DNA sequence: TGTGCCAGCAGTTCCGGACTAGCGGGGGGAAAAGGGGACTACGAGCAGTACTTC. This sequence encodes CASSSGLAGGKGDYEQYF.

This chain joins TRBV19 and TRBJ1-5; 9 positions match TRBD1. This CDR3 comprises 19 residues. J was trimmed by 1 base and V by 6 bases; bases with no gene match: 16. Per the germline V gene, CDR1 is LNHDA and CDR2 is SQIVND (reference sequence). The CDR3 DNA sequence: TGTGCCAGTAGCCCCCGGGACAGGGTCGGGGGTGTAAGCAATCAGCCCCAGCATTTT. Protein sequence: CASSPRDRVGGVSNQPQHF.